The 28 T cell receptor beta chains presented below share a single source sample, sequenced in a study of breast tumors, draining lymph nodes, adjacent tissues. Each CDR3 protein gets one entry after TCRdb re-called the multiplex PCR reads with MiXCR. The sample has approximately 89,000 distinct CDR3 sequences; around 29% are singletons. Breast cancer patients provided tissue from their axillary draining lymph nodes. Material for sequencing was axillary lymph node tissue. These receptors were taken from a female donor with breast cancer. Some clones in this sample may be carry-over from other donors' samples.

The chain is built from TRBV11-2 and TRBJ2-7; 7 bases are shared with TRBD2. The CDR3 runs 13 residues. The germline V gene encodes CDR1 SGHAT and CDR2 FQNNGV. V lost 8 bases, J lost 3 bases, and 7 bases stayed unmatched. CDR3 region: CASLVASGYEQYF. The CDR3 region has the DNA TGTGCCAGCTTAGTGGCTAGCGGCTACGAGCAGTACTTC.

The CDR3 spells CASSLKLERGDYRDYGYTF. CDR3 DNA sequence: TGTGCCAGCAGTTTAAAATTGGAGCGGGGGGACTATCGAGACTATGGCTACACCTTC. The V gene is TRBV6-8, the J gene TRBJ1-2, with D possibly being TRBD1 (5 bases). Germline V gene data show CDR1 as MNHGY and CDR2 as SAAAGT. The CDR3 covers 19 residues. Trimming stripped 4 bases from V and 3 bases from J, with 27 bases between.

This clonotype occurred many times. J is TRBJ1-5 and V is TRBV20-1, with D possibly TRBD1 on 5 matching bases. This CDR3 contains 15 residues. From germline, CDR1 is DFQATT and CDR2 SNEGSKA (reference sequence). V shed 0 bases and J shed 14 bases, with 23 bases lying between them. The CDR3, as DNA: TGCAGTGCTAGAGATCGGGGTAGGGGCCCCCGCATGGAGCATTTT. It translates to CSARDRGRGPRMEHF.

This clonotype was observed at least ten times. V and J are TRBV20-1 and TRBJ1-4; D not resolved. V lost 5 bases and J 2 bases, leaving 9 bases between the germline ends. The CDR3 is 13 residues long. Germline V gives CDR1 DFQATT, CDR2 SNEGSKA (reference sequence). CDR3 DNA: TGCAGTGCTTATGGGTTTACTAATGAAAAACTGTTTTTT. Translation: CSAYGFTNEKLFF.

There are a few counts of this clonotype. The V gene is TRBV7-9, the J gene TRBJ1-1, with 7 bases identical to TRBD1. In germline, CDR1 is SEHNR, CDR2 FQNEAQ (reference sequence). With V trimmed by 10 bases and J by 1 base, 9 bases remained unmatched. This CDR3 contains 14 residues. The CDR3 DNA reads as TGTGCCATGGGGCTGGGACAGAAGAACACTGAAGCTTTCTTT. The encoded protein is CAMGLGQKNTEAFF.

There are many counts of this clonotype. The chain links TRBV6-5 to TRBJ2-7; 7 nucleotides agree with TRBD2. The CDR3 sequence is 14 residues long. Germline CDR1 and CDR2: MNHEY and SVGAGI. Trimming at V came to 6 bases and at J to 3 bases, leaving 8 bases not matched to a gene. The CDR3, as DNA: TGTGCCAGCAGCCCAAGCGGGACGGTCTACGAGCAGTACTTC. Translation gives CASSPSGTVYEQYF.

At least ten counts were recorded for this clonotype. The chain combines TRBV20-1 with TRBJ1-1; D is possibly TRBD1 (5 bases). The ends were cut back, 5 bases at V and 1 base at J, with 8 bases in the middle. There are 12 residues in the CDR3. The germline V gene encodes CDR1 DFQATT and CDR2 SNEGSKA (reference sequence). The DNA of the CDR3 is TGCAGTGCTTGGGACCGGAACACTGAAGCTTTCTTT. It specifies CSAWDRNTEAFF.

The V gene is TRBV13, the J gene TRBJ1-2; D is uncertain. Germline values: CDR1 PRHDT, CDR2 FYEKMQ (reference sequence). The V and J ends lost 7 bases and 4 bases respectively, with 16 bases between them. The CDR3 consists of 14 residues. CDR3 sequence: CASTLRRRAYGYTF. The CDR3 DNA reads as TGTGCCAGCACCCTTCGAAGGAGGGCCTATGGCTACACCTTC. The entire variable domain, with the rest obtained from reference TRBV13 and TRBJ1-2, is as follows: AAGVIQSPRHLIKEKRETATLKCYPIPRHDTVYWYQQGPGQDPQFLISFYEKMQSDKGSIPDRFSAQQFSDYHSELNMSSLELGDSALYFCASTLRRRAYGYTFGSGTRLTVV.

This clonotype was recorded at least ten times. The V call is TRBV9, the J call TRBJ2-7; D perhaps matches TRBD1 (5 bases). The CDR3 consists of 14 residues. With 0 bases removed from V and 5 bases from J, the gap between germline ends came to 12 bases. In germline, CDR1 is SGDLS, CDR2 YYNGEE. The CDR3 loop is CASSVDGRVDEQYF. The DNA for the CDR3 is TGTGCCAGCAGCGTAGATGGCAGGGTTGACGAGCAGTACTTC.

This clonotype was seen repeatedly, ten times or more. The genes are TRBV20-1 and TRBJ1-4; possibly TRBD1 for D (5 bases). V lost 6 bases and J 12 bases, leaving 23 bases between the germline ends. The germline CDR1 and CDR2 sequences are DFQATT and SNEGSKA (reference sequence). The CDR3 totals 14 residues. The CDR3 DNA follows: TGCAGTGCCCCCTCGGGGCCCCGGACTGGAGAACTGTTTTTT. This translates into CSAPSGPRTGELFF.

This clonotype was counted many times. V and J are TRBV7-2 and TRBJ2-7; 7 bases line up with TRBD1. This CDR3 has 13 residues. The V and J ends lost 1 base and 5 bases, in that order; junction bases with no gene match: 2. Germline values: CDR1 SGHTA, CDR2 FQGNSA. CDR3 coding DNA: TGTGCCAGCAGCTTAGGAACAGGGGACGAGCAGTACTTC. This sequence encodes CASSLGTGDEQYF.

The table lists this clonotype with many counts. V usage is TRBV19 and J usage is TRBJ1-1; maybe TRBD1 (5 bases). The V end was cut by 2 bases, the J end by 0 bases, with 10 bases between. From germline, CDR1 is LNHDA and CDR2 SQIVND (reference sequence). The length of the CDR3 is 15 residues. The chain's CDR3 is CASSIRGNMNTEAFF. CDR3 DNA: TGTGCCAGTAGTATAAGGGGCAACATGAACACTGAAGCTTTCTTT.

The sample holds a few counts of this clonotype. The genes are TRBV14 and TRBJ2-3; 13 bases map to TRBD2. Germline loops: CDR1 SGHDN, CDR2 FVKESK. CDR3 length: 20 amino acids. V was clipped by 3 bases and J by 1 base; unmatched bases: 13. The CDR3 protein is CASSHRRTSGSRGRTDTQYF. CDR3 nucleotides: TGTGCCAGCAGCCACCGTAGGACTAGCGGGAGCCGGGGGCGCACAGATACGCAGTATTTT.

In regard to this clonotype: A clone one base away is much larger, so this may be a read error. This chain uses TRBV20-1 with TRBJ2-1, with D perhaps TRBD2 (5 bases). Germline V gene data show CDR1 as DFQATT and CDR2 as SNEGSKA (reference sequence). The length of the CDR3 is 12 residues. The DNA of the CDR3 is TGCAGTGCTAGAGATCGGGAACATGAGCCGTTCTTC. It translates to CSARDREHEPFF.

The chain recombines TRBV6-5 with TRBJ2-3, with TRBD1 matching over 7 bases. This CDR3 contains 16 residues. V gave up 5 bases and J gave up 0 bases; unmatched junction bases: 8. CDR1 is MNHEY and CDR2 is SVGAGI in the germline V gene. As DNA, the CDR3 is TGTGCCAGCAGTGCCCGACAGGGCGCCAGCACAGATACGCAGTATTTT. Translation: CASSARQGASTDTQYF.

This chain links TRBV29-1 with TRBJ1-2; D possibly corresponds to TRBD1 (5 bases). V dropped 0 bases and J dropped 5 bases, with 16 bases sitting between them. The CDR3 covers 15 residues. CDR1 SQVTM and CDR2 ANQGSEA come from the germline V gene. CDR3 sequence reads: CSVEDRGTSPYGYTF. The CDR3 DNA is TGCAGCGTTGAAGATCGAGGGACGTCACCTTATGGCTACACCTTC.

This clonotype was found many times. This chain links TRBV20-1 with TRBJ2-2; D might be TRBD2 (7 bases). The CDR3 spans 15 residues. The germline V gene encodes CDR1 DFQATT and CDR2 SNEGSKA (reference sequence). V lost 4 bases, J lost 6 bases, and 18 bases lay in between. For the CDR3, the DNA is TGCAGTGCTACTCTGCCGAGGGGGGGGTCCGGGGAGCTGTTTTTT. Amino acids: CSATLPRGGSGELFF.

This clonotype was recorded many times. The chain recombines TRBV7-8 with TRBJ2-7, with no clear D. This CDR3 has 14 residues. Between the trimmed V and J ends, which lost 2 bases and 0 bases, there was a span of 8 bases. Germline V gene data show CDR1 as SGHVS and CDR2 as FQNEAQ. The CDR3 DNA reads TGTGCCAGCAGCTTAAGGGCCCTCTCCTACGAGCAGTACTTC. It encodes CASSLRALSYEQYF.

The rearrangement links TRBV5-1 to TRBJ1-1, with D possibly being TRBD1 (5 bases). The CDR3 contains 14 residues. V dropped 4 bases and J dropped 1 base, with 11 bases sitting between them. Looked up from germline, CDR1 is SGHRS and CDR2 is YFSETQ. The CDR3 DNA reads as TGCGCCAGCAGCCCGGGACCCCAGAACACTGAAGCTTTCTTT. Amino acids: CASSPGPQNTEAFF.

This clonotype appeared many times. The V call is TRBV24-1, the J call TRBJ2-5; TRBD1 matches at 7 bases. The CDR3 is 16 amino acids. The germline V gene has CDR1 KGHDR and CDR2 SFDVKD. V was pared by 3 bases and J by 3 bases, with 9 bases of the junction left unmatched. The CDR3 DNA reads TGTGCCACCAGTGATGCTTTGGACAGGACAAAAGAGACCCAGTACTTC. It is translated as CATSDALDRTKETQYF.

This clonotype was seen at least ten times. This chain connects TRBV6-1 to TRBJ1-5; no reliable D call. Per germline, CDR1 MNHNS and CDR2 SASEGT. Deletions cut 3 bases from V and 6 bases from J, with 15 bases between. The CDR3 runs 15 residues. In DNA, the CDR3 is TGTGCCAGCAGTGACGGGCTCGCCCGGGGTCAGCCCCAGCATTTT. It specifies CASSDGLARGQPQHF.

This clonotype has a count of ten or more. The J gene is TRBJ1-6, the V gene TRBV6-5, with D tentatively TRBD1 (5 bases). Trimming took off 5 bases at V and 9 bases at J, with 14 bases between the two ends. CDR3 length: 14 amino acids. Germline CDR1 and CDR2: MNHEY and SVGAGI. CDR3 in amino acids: CASSHGARGSPLHF. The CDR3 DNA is TGTGCCAGCAGTCACGGGGCCCGGGGTTCACCCCTCCACTTT.

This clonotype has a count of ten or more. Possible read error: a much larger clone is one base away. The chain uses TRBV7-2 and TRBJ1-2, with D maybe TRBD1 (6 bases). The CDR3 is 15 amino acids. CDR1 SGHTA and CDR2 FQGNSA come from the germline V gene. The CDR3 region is CASSATGLGNYGYPF. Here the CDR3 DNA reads TGTGCCAGCAGCGCTACAGGGTTGGGGAACTATGGCTACCCCTTC.

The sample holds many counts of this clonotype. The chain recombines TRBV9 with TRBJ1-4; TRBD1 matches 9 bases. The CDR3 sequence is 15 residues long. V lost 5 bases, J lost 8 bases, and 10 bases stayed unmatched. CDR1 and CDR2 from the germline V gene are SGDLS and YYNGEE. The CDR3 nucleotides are TGTGCCAGCAGTGGTTTGGACAGGGGTCACGAAAAACTGTTTTTT. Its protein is CASSGLDRGHEKLFF.

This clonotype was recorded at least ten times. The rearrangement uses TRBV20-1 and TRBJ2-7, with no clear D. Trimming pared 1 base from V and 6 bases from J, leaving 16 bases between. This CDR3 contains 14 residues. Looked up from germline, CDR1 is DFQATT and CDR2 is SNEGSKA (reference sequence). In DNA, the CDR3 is TGCAGTGCTAGAGGTACAGCCCAAATGACCGAGCAGTACTTC. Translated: CSARGTAQMTEQYF.

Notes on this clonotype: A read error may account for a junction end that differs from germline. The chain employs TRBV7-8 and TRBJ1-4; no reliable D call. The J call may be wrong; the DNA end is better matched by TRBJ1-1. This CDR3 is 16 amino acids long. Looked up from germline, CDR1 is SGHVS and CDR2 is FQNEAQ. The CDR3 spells CASSLEGSYMNTKAFF. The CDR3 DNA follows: TGTGCCAGCAGCTTAGAAGGCAGTTACATGAACACTAAAGCTTTCTTT.

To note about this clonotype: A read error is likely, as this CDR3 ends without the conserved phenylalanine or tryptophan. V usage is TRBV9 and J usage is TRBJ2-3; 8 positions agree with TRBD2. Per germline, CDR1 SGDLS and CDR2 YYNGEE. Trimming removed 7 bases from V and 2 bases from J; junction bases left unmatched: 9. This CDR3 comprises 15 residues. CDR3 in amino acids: CASPPGGGNTDTQYL. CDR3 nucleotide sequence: TGTGCCAGCCCCCCCGGGGGGGGGAACACAGATACGCAGTATCTT.

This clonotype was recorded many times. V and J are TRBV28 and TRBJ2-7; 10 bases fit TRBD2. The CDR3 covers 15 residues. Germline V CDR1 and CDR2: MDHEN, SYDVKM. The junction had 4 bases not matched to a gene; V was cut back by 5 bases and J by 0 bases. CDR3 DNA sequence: TGTGCCAGCAGTCTTACTAGCGGGACCTCCTACGAGCAGTACTTC. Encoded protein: CASSLTSGTSYEQYF.